Listed below are T cell receptor beta chains from one sample, sequenced in a study of blood T cell repertoires in COVID-19. Only in-frame clones appear in the TCRdb table, and some are missing; sequencing was by immunoSEQ multiplex PCR. Altogether 150,000 to 200,000 clones are present, around 87% being singletons, with the ten largest covering 12%. Sequencing used peripheral blood. These receptors were taken from a woman in her 70s with COVID-19, enrolled during active disease. Each CDR3 is given with its conserved first and last residue. The D gene is left open where the match is weak. Size values are once, few and many counts, or a class for expanded clones, and some rows have none.

CDR3 DNA: TGTGCCAGCAGCCAAGACTATGGAGGCAATCAGCCCCAGCATTTT
CDR3 protein: CASSQDYGGNQPQHF
D gene: NA
V gene: TRBV3-1/TRBV3-2
clone size: NA
J gene: TRBJ1-5

CDR3 DNA: TGTGCCAGCAGCCAAGGAGGGCGGGACGCTTTCTTT
CDR3 protein: CASSQGGRDAFF
D gene: NA
V gene: TRBV3-1/TRBV3-2
clone size: NA
J gene: TRBJ1-1

CDR3 DNA: TGCGCCAGCAGCTCCCGACGGGTCCCTCAACCAGATACGCAGTATTTT
CDR3 protein: CASSSRRVPQPDTQYF
D gene: NA
V gene: TRBV5-1
clone size: NA
J gene: TRBJ2-3

CDR3 DNA: TGCGCCAGCAGCCAAGATCGGGCGGGAGCAACCGGGGAGCTGTTTTTT
CDR3 protein: CASSQDRAGATGELFF
D gene: TRBD2
V gene: TRBV4-3
clone size: NA
J gene: TRBJ2-2

CDR3 DNA: TGTGCCAGCAGTTACTCTGGGGCTAGCACAGATACGCAGTATTTT
CDR3 protein: CASSYSGASTDTQYF
D gene: NA
V gene: TRBV6-5
clone size: NA
J gene: TRBJ2-3

CDR3 DNA: TGTGCCAGCAGCTTCAAGGAGGCCGACAATCAGCCCCAGCATTTT
CDR3 protein: CASSFKEADNQPQHF
D gene: NA
V gene: TRBV7-9
clone size: NA
J gene: TRBJ1-5

CDR3 DNA: TGTGCCAGCAGCTTGGGACAGAACTATGGCTACACCTTC
CDR3 protein: CASSLGQNYGYTF
D gene: TRBD1
V gene: TRBV7-9
clone size: NA
J gene: TRBJ1-2

CDR3 DNA: TGTGCCAGCAGCCAAGCCGGAGGTGCAACTAATGAAAAACTGTTTTTT
CDR3 protein: CASSQAGGATNEKLFF
D gene: NA
V gene: TRBV3-1/TRBV3-2
clone size: NA
J gene: TRBJ1-4

CDR3 DNA: TGTGCCAGCAGTCCTCGGGGGTCCCGAACTGAAGCTTTCTTT
CDR3 protein: CASSPRGSRTEAFF
D gene: NA
V gene: TRBV28
clone size: NA
J gene: TRBJ1-1

CDR3 DNA: TGCGCCAGCAGCTTAGAGCTTTCCGGGACAGGGTCCACCGGGGAGCTGTTTTTT
CDR3 protein: CASSLELSGTGSTGELFF
D gene: TRBD1
V gene: TRBV5-1
clone size: NA
J gene: TRBJ2-2

CDR3 DNA: TGTGCCAGCAGCTTGCCCGACACCTACGAGCAGTACTTC
CDR3 protein: CASSLPDTYEQYF
D gene: NA
V gene: TRBV5-4
clone size: NA
J gene: TRBJ2-7

CDR3 DNA: TGTGCCAGCACGCCGGCGGGACAGGGATTAGCACCCCTCCACTTT
CDR3 protein: CASTPAGQGLAPLHF
D gene: TRBD1
V gene: TRBV9
clone size: NA
J gene: TRBJ1-6

CDR3 DNA: TGTGCCAGCAGTGAAACAGGGGTGAACACTGAAGCTTTCTTT
CDR3 protein: CASSETGVNTEAFF
D gene: TRBD1
V gene: TRBV25-1
clone size: NA
J gene: TRBJ1-1

CDR3 DNA: TGCGCCAGCAGCCCGGAACGGCCGAACCCAACTAGAAACACTGAAGCTTTCTTT
CDR3 protein: CASSPERPNPTRNTEAFF
D gene: NA
V gene: TRBV5-1
clone size: NA
J gene: TRBJ1-1

CDR3 DNA: TGTGCCAGCACTTATAGGACAGGGAGCTCCTATAATTCACCCCTCCACTTT
CDR3 protein: CASTYRTGSSYNSPLHF
D gene: TRBD1
V gene: TRBV28
clone size: NA
J gene: TRBJ1-6

CDR3 DNA: TGTGCCAGCAGCTTAGGGACAGGCGAATCTGATGGCTACACCTTC
CDR3 protein: CASSLGTGESDGYTF
D gene: TRBD1
V gene: TRBV7-9
clone size: NA
J gene: TRBJ1-2

CDR3 DNA: TGTGCCAGCAGGGACCTAAGCCAGGGAACCTACGAGCAGTACTTC
CDR3 protein: CASRDLSQGTYEQYF
D gene: NA
V gene: TRBV6-5
clone size: NA
J gene: TRBJ2-7

CDR3 DNA: TGTGCCAGTAGTTCCCGGGACAGGAGGGATCCCCAGCATTTT
CDR3 protein: CASSSRDRRDPQHF
D gene: TRBD1
V gene: TRBV19
clone size: NA
J gene: TRBJ1-5

CDR3 DNA: TGTGCCAGCAGTTTGGGACAGGGAATCTACGAGCAGTACTTC
CDR3 protein: CASSLGQGIYEQYF
D gene: TRBD1
V gene: TRBV27
clone size: once
J gene: TRBJ2-7

CDR3 DNA: TGTGCCAGCAGCCCAACAGGGGCGCCGGATGAGACCCAGTACTTC
CDR3 protein: CASSPTGAPDETQYF
D gene: TRBD1
V gene: TRBV9
clone size: NA
J gene: TRBJ2-5

CDR3 DNA: TGTGCCAGCAGTCGGACACTACGCACAGATACGCAGTATTTT
CDR3 protein: CASSRTLRTDTQYF
D gene: NA
V gene: TRBV6-5
clone size: NA
J gene: TRBJ2-3

CDR3 DNA: TGCGCCAGCAGCTTCGGAACAGGGAACTATGGCTACACCTTC
CDR3 protein: CASSFGTGNYGYTF
D gene: NA
V gene: TRBV5-1
clone size: NA
J gene: TRBJ1-2

CDR3 DNA: TGTGCCAGCAGTTTGGGGGGGAGTGTGGCCAAAAACATTCAGTACTTC
CDR3 protein: CASSLGGSVAKNIQYF
D gene: TRBD2
V gene: TRBV28
clone size: NA
J gene: TRBJ2-4

CDR3 DNA: TGTGCCAGCAGCACCAGGGGGACCGGGGAGCTGTTTTTT
CDR3 protein: CASSTRGTGELFF
D gene: TRBD1
V gene: TRBV7-3
clone size: once
J gene: TRBJ2-2

CDR3 DNA: TGTGCCAGTAGTAACCGGCGGGGGTCCTACAATGAGCAGTTCTTC
CDR3 protein: CASSNRRGSYNEQFF
D gene: TRBD2
V gene: TRBV19
clone size: NA
J gene: TRBJ2-1

CDR3 DNA: TGTGCCAGCAGCCTCTCAGGACAGTTGGAGCAGTTCTTC
CDR3 protein: CASSLSGQLEQFF
D gene: NA
V gene: TRBV11-2
clone size: NA
J gene: TRBJ2-1

CDR3 DNA: TGTGCCAGTAGTGTAGGACGGAGTCAGCATTTT
CDR3 protein: CASSVGRSQHF
D gene: NA
V gene: TRBV19
clone size: NA
J gene: TRBJ1-5

CDR3 DNA: TGTGCCAGCAGTGAGGACAGAACTCAGCCCCAGCATTTT
CDR3 protein: CASSEDRTQPQHF
D gene: NA
V gene: TRBV2
clone size: NA
J gene: TRBJ1-5

CDR3 DNA: TGTGCCAGCAGGGGACAGGGCCCAGCTTTCTTT
CDR3 protein: CASRGQGPAFF
D gene: TRBD1
V gene: TRBV6-4
clone size: NA
J gene: TRBJ1-1

CDR3 DNA: TGCGCCAGCAGCTTCCCGGGATCCACAGATACGCAGTATTTT
CDR3 protein: CASSFPGSTDTQYF
D gene: NA
V gene: TRBV5-1
clone size: NA
J gene: TRBJ2-3

CDR3 DNA: TGCGCCAGCAGCGCAACCGGGACAGGGACTTTCGATGAGCAGTTCTTC
CDR3 protein: CASSATGTGTFDEQFF
D gene: TRBD1
V gene: TRBV4-1
clone size: NA
J gene: TRBJ2-1

CDR3 DNA: TGTGCCAGCAGCTCCGATTCGGCCTACAATGAGCAGTTCTTC
CDR3 protein: CASSSDSAYNEQFF
D gene: NA
V gene: TRBV11-3
clone size: NA
J gene: TRBJ2-1

CDR3 DNA: TGTGCCAGCAGTTTCGGGACTAGCGACACAGATACGCAGTATTTT
CDR3 protein: CASSFGTSDTDTQYF
D gene: TRBD2
V gene: TRBV28
clone size: NA
J gene: TRBJ2-3

CDR3 DNA: TGTGCCAGTAGTAATCGCCGACATAGCTCCTACAATGAGCAGTTCTTC
CDR3 protein: CASSNRRHSSYNEQFF
D gene: NA
V gene: TRBV19
clone size: NA
J gene: TRBJ2-1

CDR3 DNA: TGTGCCAGCAAACCCCCGGACAGGGCGAAGAACACTGAAGCTTTCTTT
CDR3 protein: CASKPPDRAKNTEAFF
D gene: TRBD1
V gene: TRBV19
clone size: NA
J gene: TRBJ1-1

CDR3 DNA: TGTGCCAGCAGCTTACAGCGGGAGACCCAGTACTTC
CDR3 protein: CASSLQRETQYF
D gene: NA
V gene: TRBV7-9
clone size: NA
J gene: TRBJ2-5

CDR3 DNA: TGCGCCAGCAGCCATCTAAGAGGAGAGCAGTACTTC
CDR3 protein: CASSHLRGEQYF
D gene: NA
V gene: TRBV4-3
clone size: NA
J gene: TRBJ2-7

CDR3 DNA: TGTGCCAGCAGGCAAACATCGAACACCGGGGAGCTGTTTTTT
CDR3 protein: CASRQTSNTGELFF
D gene: NA
V gene: TRBV11-2
clone size: NA
J gene: TRBJ2-2

CDR3 DNA: TGTGCCAGCAGCTTAGTTGAAGGGGGCGATCAGCCCCAGCATTTT
CDR3 protein: CASSLVEGGDQPQHF
D gene: TRBD1
V gene: TRBV7-2
clone size: NA
J gene: TRBJ1-5

CDR3 DNA: TGTGCCACCAGCAGAGATGTGAGCGGGAGGACAGATACGCAGTATTTT
CDR3 protein: CATSRDVSGRTDTQYF
D gene: TRBD2
V gene: TRBV15
clone size: NA
J gene: TRBJ2-3

CDR3 DNA: TGTGCCAGTAGTCCTCGCGGCAAGAACACTGAAGCTTTCTTT
CDR3 protein: CASSPRGKNTEAFF
D gene: NA
V gene: TRBV19
clone size: NA
J gene: TRBJ1-1

CDR3 DNA: TGTGCCAGCAGCCGCGGGACAGGGGGCGAGGGTGGCTACACCTTC
CDR3 protein: CASSRGTGGEGGYTF
D gene: TRBD1
V gene: TRBV7-3
clone size: few
J gene: TRBJ1-2

CDR3 DNA: TGTGCCAGTAGGGCAGGGGGCCTGGGTGCGGAGACCCAGTACTTC
CDR3 protein: CASRAGGLGAETQYF
D gene: TRBD1
V gene: TRBV19
clone size: NA
J gene: TRBJ2-5

CDR3 DNA: TGCGCCAGCAGCCAAGATTGGGGGGGGGATCAGCCCCAGCATTTT
CDR3 protein: CASSQDWGGDQPQHF
D gene: NA
V gene: TRBV4-3
clone size: NA
J gene: TRBJ1-5

CDR3 DNA: TGTGCCAGCACCCTAGGGACTTTCTACGAGCAGTACTTC
CDR3 protein: CASTLGTFYEQYF
D gene: NA
V gene: TRBV12-3/TRBV12-4
clone size: NA
J gene: TRBJ2-7

CDR3 DNA: TGTGCCAGCAGCTTATCGCCAGGTAATGAGCAGTTCTTC
CDR3 protein: CASSLSPGNEQFF
D gene: NA
V gene: TRBV7-9
clone size: NA
J gene: TRBJ2-1

CDR3 DNA: TGTGCCACCAGCACACTAGCGGGAGACCACTACGAGCAGTACTTC
CDR3 protein: CATSTLAGDHYEQYF
D gene: TRBD2
V gene: TRBV15
clone size: NA
J gene: TRBJ2-7

CDR3 DNA: TGCAGCGTCCAAGAGGCAGCCTACGAGCAGTACTTC
CDR3 protein: CSVQEAAYEQYF
D gene: NA
V gene: TRBV29-1
clone size: NA
J gene: TRBJ2-7

CDR3 DNA: TGTGCCAGCAGCGTAGCCCCCAGGGCCGGGGAGCTGTTTTTT
CDR3 protein: CASSVAPRAGELFF
D gene: NA
V gene: TRBV9
clone size: NA
J gene: TRBJ2-2

CDR3 DNA: TGTGCCAGCAGCCGACGACAGGGGGCGAGTGAAAAACTGTTTTTT
CDR3 protein: CASSRRQGASEKLFF
D gene: TRBD1
V gene: TRBV7-6
clone size: NA
J gene: TRBJ1-4

CDR3 DNA: TGTGCCAGCATATTTAGACAGTCGAACACCGGGGAGCTGTTTTTT
CDR3 protein: CASIFRQSNTGELFF
D gene: NA
V gene: TRBV13
clone size: NA
J gene: TRBJ2-2

CDR3 DNA: TGTGCCAGCAGTAAACAGGGGCCAACTAATGAAAAACTGTTTTTT
CDR3 protein: CASSKQGPTNEKLFF
D gene: TRBD1
V gene: TRBV6-6
clone size: NA
J gene: TRBJ1-4

CDR3 DNA: TGCGCCAGCAGCCAAGGCCAGTACCAAGAGACCCAGTACTTC
CDR3 protein: CASSQGQYQETQYF
D gene: NA
V gene: TRBV4-1
clone size: few
J gene: TRBJ2-5

CDR3 DNA: TGTGCCAGCAGCCAGCCCTACAGGGATAGCTACGAGCAGTACTTC
CDR3 protein: CASSQPYRDSYEQYF
D gene: NA
V gene: TRBV3-1/TRBV3-2
clone size: few
J gene: TRBJ2-7

CDR3 DNA: TGTGCCAGCTCACCAACCGGGACATCCTACAATGAGCAGTTCTTC
CDR3 protein: CASSPTGTSYNEQFF
D gene: NA
V gene: TRBV18
clone size: NA
J gene: TRBJ2-1